These T cell receptor beta chains were read from a single sample in a study of cytomegalovirus exposure and HLA in healthy donors. Clones were read by immunoSEQ multiplex PCR, and TCRdb kept only the in-frame ones, dropping some. The sample lists fewer than 35,000 clones, around nine tenths occurring once. The sequenced sample consisted of PBMCs. These receptors all come from a boy aged 5-17 years in good health and CMV-seronegative. CDR3s include the opening cysteine and the closing phenylalanine or tryptophan. D genes are given only for firm matches. Clone size is shown for a subset of rows, as once, few, many or a class of expanded clone.

CDR3 protein,clone size,D gene,V gene
CAWGDRREKLFF,NA,NA,TRBV30
CASRRDRGNYGYTF,once,TRBD1,TRBV6-6
CASSPAAGGADTQYF,NA,TRBD2,TRBV18
CASMAGAPPGELFF,NA,NA,TRBV28
CASSLSSGGFETQYF,NA,TRBD2,TRBV7-9
CASSVRGLSYNEQFF,NA,NA,TRBV21-1
CASSQDLGTGANVLTF,NA,NA,TRBV4-3
CASSDLPGGDGYTF,once,TRBD1,TRBV2
CSVEETSGDEQYF,few,TRBD2,TRBV29-1
CASRPTGTGYGYTF,NA,TRBD1,TRBV27
CASSPMTGYGYTF,NA,TRBD1,TRBV11-2
CASRIGVYQPQHF,NA,NA,TRBV19
CASSPGTGLTYEQYF,NA,TRBD1,TRBV19
CASSYPKFSGETGELFF,NA,TRBD2,TRBV7-2
CASSFGQNTEAFF,NA,NA,TRBV5-1
CASSPPDRNEQYF,NA,TRBD1,TRBV7-2
CASSSLPGTENEKLFF,NA,TRBD1,TRBV6-6
CASSPGTPGYGYTF,NA,NA,TRBV6-4
CASTGGIDPRSNTGELFF,NA,NA,TRBV7-9
CASSISGQDFSNQPQHF,NA,TRBD1,TRBV19
CASSLTKTSGGLKDTQYF,NA,TRBD2,TRBV4-1
CASIWDSTGELFF,NA,TRBD1,TRBV5-6
CASTLGTDTQYF,NA,NA,TRBV28
CASSLVHRAHEQYF,few,NA,TRBV7-9
CASSPFGQGDSGELFF,NA,TRBD1,TRBV4-1
CASSSWTGRKALLTF,NA,TRBD1,TRBV6-5
CASSLRTGANVLTF,NA,NA,TRBV5-4